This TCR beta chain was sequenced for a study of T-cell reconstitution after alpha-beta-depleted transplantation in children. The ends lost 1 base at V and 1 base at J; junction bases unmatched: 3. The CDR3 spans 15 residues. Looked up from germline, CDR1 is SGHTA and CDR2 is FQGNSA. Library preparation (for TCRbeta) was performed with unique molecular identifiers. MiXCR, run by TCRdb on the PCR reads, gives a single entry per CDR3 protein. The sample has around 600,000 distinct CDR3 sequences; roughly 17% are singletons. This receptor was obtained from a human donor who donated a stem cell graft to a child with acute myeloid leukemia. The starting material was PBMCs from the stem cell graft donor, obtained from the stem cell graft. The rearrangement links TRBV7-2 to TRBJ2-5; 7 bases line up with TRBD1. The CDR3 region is CASSLGPGGQETQYF. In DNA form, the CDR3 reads TGTGCCAGCAGCTTAGGACCAGGGGGCCAAGAGACCCAGTACTTC.